This T cell receptor (beta chain) was captured in a study of glioma-infiltrating T cells (dated by TCRdb to 2016 to 2017). Broadly, across the study: Sequencing of TCR alpha- and beta-chain repertoires was performed on glioma tissue, on non-neoplastic brain tissue, and on matched peripheral blood mononuclear cells. Each tissue-infiltrating repertoire was compared with the same patient's peripheral blood repertoire to measure divergence between tissue and blood T-cell populations. Three low-grade glioma patients, fewer than 10 primary glioblastoma patients and three non-glioma patients contributing non-neoplastic brain tissue were included in the paired cohort. Summary of the overall study and its limitations: Group comparisons were based on small numbers of patients: three non-neoplastic, three low-grade glioma and about 8 glioblastoma patients. Tissue and blood shared very few CDR3 sequences, a result attributed to high CDR3 diversity and limited sampling. VJ-independent divergence between tissue and blood was found to be below expectation in non-neoplastic patients but above expectation in all gliomas, particularly low-grade gliomas.

TCR alpha and beta CDR3 regions were amplified with the iRepertoire nested amplicon-rescue multiplex PCR (arm-PCR) platform from RNA. The input for one-step reverse transcription and amplification was about 85-400 ng of tissue mRNA or PBMC total RNA. Following bead purification, Illumina adapters were added by a secondary multiplex PCR, and libraries between 200 and 400 bp were gel-purified. The libraries contained internal 6-nucleotide barcodes that were used for demultiplexing. Sequencing of the libraries was done on an Illumina MiSeq using 2x220 or 2x250 nucleotide paired-end reads. In the source study's methods: Paired reads were merged using FLASH 1.2.11 and aligned with BWA-MEM to the GRCh37 human genome, and TRA and TRB reads were then extracted. An IMGT-derived reference of cassette sequences and CDR3 motifs, with pseudogenes included, was used for V and J assignment. Reads were translated in three frames, and productive CDR3s were defined as those with a C...FGXG motif and no stop codons. Clonotypes were defined as unique combinations of V-J cassette pair and CDR3 amino acid sequence. Reads were filtered by Hamming distance, thresholded by each sample's sequence error rate in mapped regions. TCRdb reran the public reads through fastp at Q25 and MiXCR, keeping productive beta chains. Rows with one shared CDR3 protein collapse into an entry with the most common genes and DNA. The V and J calls and clone size are TCRdb's, not the authors'. The sample profile shows about 180,000 distinct CDR3 sequences; around 40% of them were found once. 5.2% of the sample lies in the top ten.

This clonotype was counted ten times or more. The specificity of this receptor is unknown. Base qualities are missing; no much larger clone stands one base away. The CDR3 measures 14 amino acids from cysteine to phenylalanine. Only CDR3 DNA remains: 42 bases, in frame from the first base. Taken from the germline V gene, the CDR1 and CDR2 loops are MNHNS and SASEGT. Germline trimming: 4 bases from V, 6 bases from J; junction bases outside gene matches: 6. This receptor was obtained from a human donor with low-grade glioma or glioblastoma, undergoing nonglioma brain surgery, or in good health (not recorded which). The chain is assembled from TRBV6-1 and TRBJ1-1; the central 9 bases match TRBD1. The sequenced sample was glioma tissue, nonneoplastic brain tissue, or PBMCs (not recorded which). The CDR3 is CASSGYRGRAEAFF. The base sequence is TGTGCCAGCAGTGGTTACAGGGGGCGCGCTGAAGCTTTCTTT.